A single sample gave rise to the 14 T cell receptor beta chains below, sequenced in a study of beta chain features in type 1 diabetes (dated by TCRdb to 2017 to 2018). These TCRs' antigens remain unknown. The study at large found these results: In all four CD4+ subsets, TCRB CDR3 length was moderately but significantly shorter in type 1 diabetes patients.

The library relied on the immunoSEQ multiplex PCR assay. The High Capacity cDNA Reverse Transcription Kit was used to reverse transcribe all of the isolated RNA, meaning that expressed TCRB transcripts were what got sequenced. TCRdb stores this immuneACCESS table with in-frame sequences only. Part of the clones is absent; in the studies checked, under half of the shortfall reflects unresolved V genes, and no reason is known for the rest. The sample profile shows under 300,000 clones; approximately 15% of them were found once. The ten largest clones take up around 0.019% of the sample. Sequencing input: naive CD4+ T cells from blood. The cell subset or site label for this specimen denotes: true naive CD4+ T cells. The receptors come from a man aged 25-40 years with type 1 diabetes.

This clone was detected only a few times. The V call is TRBV29-1, the J call TRBJ2-1, with 11 bases that match TRBD2. J gave up 2 bases and V 6 bases, and 6 bases lay outside the gene matches. The CDR3 contains 15 residues. Germline loops: CDR1 SQVTM, CDR2 ANQGSEA. CDR3 DNA: TGCAGCGTCTCCGGGACTAGCGGAACCTACAATGAGCAGTTCTTC. Its translation: CSVSGTSGTYNEQFF.

This clone appeared a few times. Other DNA sequences within the sample encode an identical CDR3. The chain employs TRBV11-2 and TRBJ2-3; D gene uncertain. Germline V gene lookup returns CDR1 SGHAT and CDR2 FQNNGV. V lost 0 bases and J lost 6, with 4 bases in between. The CDR3 runs to 12 residues. The CDR3 bases are TGTGCCAGCAGCTTAGATTCGGATACGCAGTATTTT. Amino acid sequence: CASSLDSDTQYF.

The sample holds a few counts of this clone. The CDR3 is CASSRTGSSYNSPLHF. As DNA, the CDR3 is TGTGCCAGCAGCCGGACAGGGAGCTCCTATAATTCACCCCTCCACTTT. The gene calls are TRBV2 and TRBJ1-6, with 8 bases that match TRBD1. The V and J ends lost 6 bases and 0 bases, in that order; junction bases with no gene match: 4. CDR3 size: 16 residues. Germline V lookup: CDR1 SNHLY, CDR2 FYNNEI.

CDR3 amino acids: CASSSSGGPYEQYF. In DNA, the CDR3 is TGTGCCAGCAGCTCTAGCGGGGGCCCCTACGAGCAGTACTTC. The chain is built from TRBV5-4 and TRBJ2-7, with 10 bases that match TRBD2. CDR1 and CDR2 from the germline V gene are SGHNT and YYREEE (reference sequence). CDR3 length: 14 amino acids. The V and J ends lost 3 bases and 2 bases, in that order; junction bases with no gene match: 2.

In its sample, this clone was seen many times. This chain links TRBV4-1 with TRBJ2-1; D not resolved. CDR3 length: 14 amino acids. In germline, CDR1 is MGHRA, CDR2 YSYEKL. Trimming left V 3 bases short and J 1 base short, with 7 bases between. The CDR3 DNA reads TGCGCCAGCAGCCAGGTCGGGTCCTACAATGAGCAGTTCTTC. Protein product: CASSQVGSYNEQFF.

The rearrangement uses TRBV13 and TRBJ1-1; TRBD1 matches 8 bases. V lost 3 bases to trimming and J lost 1 base; unmatched junction nucleotides: 4. CDR3 length: 15 amino acids. Germline lookup yields CDR1 PRHDT and CDR2 FYEKMQ (reference sequence). The CDR3 bases are TGTGCCAGCAGCTTGCGGGACAGGAGGAACACTGAAGCTTTCTTT. Translated: CASSLRDRRNTEAFF.

The V and J genes are TRBV4-1 and TRBJ2-3; a weak D match, TRBD2 (6 bases). This CDR3 comprises 17 residues. With 2 bases removed from V and 0 bases from J, the gap between germline ends came to 15 bases. Per germline, CDR1 MGHRA and CDR2 YSYEKL. DNA for the CDR3: TGCGCCAGCAGCCAACCTCCGGGGGTATCAAGCACAGATACGCAGTATTTT. Encoded protein: CASSQPPGVSSTDTQYF.

This clone was counted between two and nine times. V is TRBV6-1 and J is TRBJ2-5; D is ambiguous. Per germline, CDR1 MNHNS and CDR2 SASEGT. The CDR3 totals 11 residues. The germline V and J ends were trimmed by 7 bases and 4 bases, with 7 bases remaining between them. The CDR3 loop is CASNNGETQYF. CDR3 DNA sequence: TGTGCCAGCAACAATGGAGAGACCCAGTACTTC.

The rearrangement links TRBV4-1 to TRBJ2-5; TRBD2 matches at 7 bases. Germline assignment: CDR1 MGHRA and CDR2 YSYEKL. The CDR3 loop spans 14 amino acids. V lost 4 bases, J lost 11 bases, and 13 bases stayed unmatched. The CDR3 DNA reads TGCGCCAGCAGCCGACTAGCAGGGCATGAGGAGCAGTACTTC. Translated, it gives CASSRLAGHEEQYF.

This clone was observed a handful of times. The CDR3 spells CSVVGRGDTQYF. DNA for the CDR3: TGCAGCGTTGTAGGTCGGGGGGATACGCAGTATTTT. V gene TRBV29-1 combines with J gene TRBJ2-3; perhaps TRBD2 as D (6 bases). Germline lookup yields CDR1 SQVTM and CDR2 ANQGSEA. This CDR3 is built from 12 residues. The V and J ends lost 4 bases and 6 bases respectively, with 11 bases between them.

This chain uses TRBV2 with TRBJ2-7; 13 bases align to TRBD2. This CDR3 is built from 15 residues. Germline CDR1 SNHLY, CDR2 FYNNEI. The V and J ends lost 4 bases and 9 bases, in that order; junction bases with no gene match: 9. The CDR3 DNA follows: TGTGCCAGCAGTGCCGGACTAGCGGGGGAATGGGGGCAGTACTTC. Its translation: CASSAGLAGEWGQYF.

The J gene is TRBJ2-5, the V gene TRBV4-1, with 7 bases fitting TRBD2. V lost 1 base to trimming and J lost 2 bases; unmatched junction nucleotides: 10. From germline, CDR1 is MGHRA and CDR2 YSYEKL. CDR3 length: 17 residues. CDR3 nucleotide sequence: TGCGCCAGCAGCCAAGGGCGGGGCGGGAGCGTTCAAGAGACCCAGTACTTC. Amino acids: CASSQGRGGSVQETQYF.

The chain has TRBV19 and TRBJ1-1; 8 bases map to TRBD1. Germline V gene data show CDR1 as LNHDA and CDR2 as SQIVND (reference sequence). The CDR3 is 16 amino acids. Trimming removed 5 bases from V and 2 bases from J; junction bases left unmatched: 10. The CDR3 is CASSFLSGGPNTEAFF. As DNA, the CDR3 is TGTGCCAGTAGTTTTCTCTCAGGGGGCCCTAACACTGAAGCTTTCTTT.

The CDR3 is CSVTAPLVSGRSYNEQFF. Here the CDR3 DNA reads TGCAGCGTTACCGCCCCGTTGGTTAGCGGGAGGTCCTACAATGAGCAGTTCTTC. The chain carries TRBV29-1 and TRBJ2-1, with 10 bases that match TRBD2. Germline-derived CDR1 and CDR2 are SQVTM and ANQGSEA. The trim removed 5 bases at V and 1 base at J, leaving 14 bases unmatched. The CDR3 extends over 18 amino acids.